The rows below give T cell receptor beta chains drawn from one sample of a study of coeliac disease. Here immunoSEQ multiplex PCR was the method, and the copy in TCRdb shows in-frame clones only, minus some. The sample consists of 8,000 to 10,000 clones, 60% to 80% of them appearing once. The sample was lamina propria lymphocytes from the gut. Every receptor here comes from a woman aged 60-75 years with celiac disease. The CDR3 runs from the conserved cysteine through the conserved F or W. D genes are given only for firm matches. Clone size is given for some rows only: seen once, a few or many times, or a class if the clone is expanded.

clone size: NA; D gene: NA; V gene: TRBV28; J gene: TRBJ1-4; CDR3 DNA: TGTGCCAGCAGTTCTCCCAGGACCGGGAGGGGATACAAACTGTTTTTT; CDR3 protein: CASSSPRTGRGYKLFF
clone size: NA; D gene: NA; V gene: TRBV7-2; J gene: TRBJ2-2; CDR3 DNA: TGTGCCAGCAGCTCCTACGTGAGGACCGGGGAGCTGTTTTTT; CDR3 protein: CASSSYVRTGELFF
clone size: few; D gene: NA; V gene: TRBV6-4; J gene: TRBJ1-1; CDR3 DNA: TGTGCCAGCACGGTCAGCGCGGAGCCGGGGGGTGAAGCTTTCTTT; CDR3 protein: CASTVSAEPGGEAFF
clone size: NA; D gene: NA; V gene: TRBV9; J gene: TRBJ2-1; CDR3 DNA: TGTGCCAGCAGCCCCCGCGAGCGGTCTTACAATGAGCAGTTCTTC; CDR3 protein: CASSPRERSYNEQFF
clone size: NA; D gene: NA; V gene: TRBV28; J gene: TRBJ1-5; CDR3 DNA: TGTGCCAGCAGTTTATCTCCTCAGCCCCAGCATTTT; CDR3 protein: CASSLSPQPQHF
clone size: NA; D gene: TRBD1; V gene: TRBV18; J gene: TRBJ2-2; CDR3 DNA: TGTGCCAGCTCGTATAGAGGACAGGGCATCGGGGAGCTGTTTTTT; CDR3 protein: CASSYRGQGIGELFF
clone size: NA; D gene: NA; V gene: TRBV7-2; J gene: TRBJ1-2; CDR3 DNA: TGTGCCAGCAGCTTGGGGGGGGCTTTTGGCTACACCTTC; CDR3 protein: CASSLGGAFGYTF
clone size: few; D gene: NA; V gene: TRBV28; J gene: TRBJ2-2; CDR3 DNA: TGTGCCAGCAGTTTAGGCCCCCGGGCTAGCAACACCGGGGAGCTGTTTTTT; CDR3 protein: CASSLGPRASNTGELFF
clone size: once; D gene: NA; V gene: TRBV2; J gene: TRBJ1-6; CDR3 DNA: TGTGCCAGCAGTGTATACCACCTTAACTATTCACCCCTCCACTTT; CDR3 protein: CASSVYHLNYSPLHF
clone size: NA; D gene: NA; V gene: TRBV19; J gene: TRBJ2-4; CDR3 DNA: TGTGCCAGTAGCGACACTTACGGGGTAGCCAAAAACATTCAGTACTTC; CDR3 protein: CASSDTYGVAKNIQYF
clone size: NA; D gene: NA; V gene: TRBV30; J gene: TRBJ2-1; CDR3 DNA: TGTGCCTGGAGTGATTCGGGTGAGCAGTTCTTC; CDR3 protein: CAWSDSGEQFF
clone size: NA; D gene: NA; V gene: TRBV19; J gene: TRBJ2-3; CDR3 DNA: TGTGCCAGTACCCCTCTAGGGGGGGACGACAGGGATACGCAGTATTTT; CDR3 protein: CASTPLGGDDRDTQYF
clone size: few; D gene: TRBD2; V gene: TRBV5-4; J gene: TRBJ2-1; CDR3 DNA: TGTGCCAGCAGCTTGGGGGCTAGCGGGTCCCGATACAATGAGCAGTTCTTC; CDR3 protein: CASSLGASGSRYNEQFF
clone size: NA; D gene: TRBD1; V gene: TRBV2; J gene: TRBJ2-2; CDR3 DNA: TGTGCCAGCAATAGGGGGGACAGGGGTGAACGCACCGGGGAGCTGTTTTTT; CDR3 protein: CASNRGDRGERTGELFF
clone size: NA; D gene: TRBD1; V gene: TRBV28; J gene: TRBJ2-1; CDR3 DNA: TGTGCCAGCAGTTGGACAGGGGTAAATGAGCAGTTCTTC; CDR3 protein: CASSWTGVNEQFF
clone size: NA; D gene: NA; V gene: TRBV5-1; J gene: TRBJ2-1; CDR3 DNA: TGCGCCAGCAGCTTGGAAGCGGGCTCCTACAATGAGCAGTTCTTC; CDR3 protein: CASSLEAGSYNEQFF
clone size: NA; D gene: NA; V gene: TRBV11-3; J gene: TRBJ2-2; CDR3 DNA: TGTGCCAGCAGCCTGAGTGTCGGGGAGCTGTTTTTT; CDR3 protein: CASSLSVGELFF
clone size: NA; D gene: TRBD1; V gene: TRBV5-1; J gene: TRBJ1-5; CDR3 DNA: TGCGCCAGCAGCCGGGGTGGGACAGAGAATCAGCCCCAGCATTTT; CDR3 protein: CASSRGGTENQPQHF
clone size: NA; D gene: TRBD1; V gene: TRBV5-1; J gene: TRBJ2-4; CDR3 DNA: TGCGCCAGCAGCTTGGCCCGACAGGGACCAGCCAAAAACATTCAGTACTTC; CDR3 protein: CASSLARQGPAKNIQYF
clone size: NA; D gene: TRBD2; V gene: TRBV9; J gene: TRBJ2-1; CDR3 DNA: TGTGCCAGCAGCAGGAGGGGCCGGGGGGACTCCCACAATGAGCAGTTCTTC; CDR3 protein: CASSRRGRGDSHNEQFF
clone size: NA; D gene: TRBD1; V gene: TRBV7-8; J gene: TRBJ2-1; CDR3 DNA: TGTGCCAGCAGCTTAACAGGGGTAAGCTCCTACAATGAGCAGTTCTTC; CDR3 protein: CASSLTGVSSYNEQFF
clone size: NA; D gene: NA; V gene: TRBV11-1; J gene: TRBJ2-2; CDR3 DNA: TGTGCCAGCAGCTTAAAATGGGCAGGCGCCGTTCTCACCGGGGAGCTGTTTTTT; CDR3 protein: CASSLKWAGAVLTGELFF
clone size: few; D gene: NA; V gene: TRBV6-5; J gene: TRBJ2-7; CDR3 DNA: TGTGCCAGCGCGACAGGGAGGTCCTACGAGCAGTACTTC; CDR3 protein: CASATGRSYEQYF
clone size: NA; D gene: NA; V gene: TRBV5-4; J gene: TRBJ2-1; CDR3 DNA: TGTGCCAGCAGCTTCCAGGCCATGAGCGGAAAAGCAAGGAATGAGCAGTTCTTC; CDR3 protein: CASSFQAMSGKARNEQFF
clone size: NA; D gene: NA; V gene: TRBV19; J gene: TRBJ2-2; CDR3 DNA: TGTGCCAGTAGTATAGCAGGGACCGGGGAGCTGTTTTTT; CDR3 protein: CASSIAGTGELFF
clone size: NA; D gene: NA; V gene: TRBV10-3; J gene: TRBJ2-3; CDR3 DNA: TGTGCCGTGCGGGGGCAGGGGGCGAGCACAGATACGCAGTATTTT; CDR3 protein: CAVRGQGASTDTQYF
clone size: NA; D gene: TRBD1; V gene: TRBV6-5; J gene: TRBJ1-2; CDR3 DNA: TGTGCCAGCAGTCGACAGTACCAGGGGGACTATGGCTACACCTTC; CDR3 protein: CASSRQYQGDYGYTF
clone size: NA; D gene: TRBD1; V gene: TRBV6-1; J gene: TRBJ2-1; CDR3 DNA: TGTGCCAGCAGTGAAGTGGGACAGGGCAATGAGCAGTTCTTC; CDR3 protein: CASSEVGQGNEQFF
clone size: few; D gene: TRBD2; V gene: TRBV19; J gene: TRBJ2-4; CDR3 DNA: TGTGCCAGTAGCCTAGCGGGAGAATCTGCGGGCATTCAGTACTTC; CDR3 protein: CASSLAGESAGIQYF
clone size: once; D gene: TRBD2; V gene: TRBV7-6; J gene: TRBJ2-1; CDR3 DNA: TGTGCCAGCAGCCAAACCAGCGGGGGGCCCTCCTACAATGAGCAGTTCTTC; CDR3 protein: CASSQTSGGPSYNEQFF
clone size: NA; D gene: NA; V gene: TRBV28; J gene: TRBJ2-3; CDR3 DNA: TGTGCCAGCAGTACCCGCAGAGATACGCAGTATTTT; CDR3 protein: CASSTRRDTQYF
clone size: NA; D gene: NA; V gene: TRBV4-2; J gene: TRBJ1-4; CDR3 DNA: TGTGCCAGCAGCCCCTTAGGGGATTATAATGAAAAACTGTTTTTT; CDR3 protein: CASSPLGDYNEKLFF
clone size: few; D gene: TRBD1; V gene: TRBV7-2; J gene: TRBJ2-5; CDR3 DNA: TGTGCCAGCAGCTTGGACAGGGGGACCCAAGAGACCCAGTACTTC; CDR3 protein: CASSLDRGTQETQYF
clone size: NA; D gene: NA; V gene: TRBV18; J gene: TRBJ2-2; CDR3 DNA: TGTGCCAGCTCACCCAGCACTAGCCCCGGGGAGCTGTTTTTT; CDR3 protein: CASSPSTSPGELFF
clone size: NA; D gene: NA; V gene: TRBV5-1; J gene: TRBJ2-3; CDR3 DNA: TGCGCCAGCGTACGAGGGAGCCCGCGGGATACGCAGTATTTT; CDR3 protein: CASVRGSPRDTQYF
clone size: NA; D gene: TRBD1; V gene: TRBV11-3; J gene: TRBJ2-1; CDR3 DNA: TGTGCCAGCAGCCGGACAGGGGTTGTCGATGAGCAGTTCTTC; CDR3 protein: CASSRTGVVDEQFF
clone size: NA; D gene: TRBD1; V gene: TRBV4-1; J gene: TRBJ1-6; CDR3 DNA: TGCGCCAGCAGCCAAGTCGACAGGGAAAGCTCACCCCTCCACTTT; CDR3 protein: CASSQVDRESSPLHF
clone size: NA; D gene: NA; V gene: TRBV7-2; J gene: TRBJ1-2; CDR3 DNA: TGTGCCAGCAGCCTCCCACTAGAGGGCTATGGCTACACCTTC; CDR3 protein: CASSLPLEGYGYTF
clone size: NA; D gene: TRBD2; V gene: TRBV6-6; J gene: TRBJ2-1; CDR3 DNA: TGTGCCAGCAACTCAGGGACTAGCATCAGTTATGATGAGCAGTTCTTC; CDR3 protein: CASNSGTSISYDEQFF
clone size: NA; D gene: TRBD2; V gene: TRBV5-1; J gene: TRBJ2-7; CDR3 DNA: TGCGCCAGCAGGGGGGGGAACTACGAGCAGTACTTC; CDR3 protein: CASRGGNYEQYF
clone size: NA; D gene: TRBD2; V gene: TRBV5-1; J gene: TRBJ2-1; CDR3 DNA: TGCGCCAGCAGCTTGAGCGGGGGGGCCTCCGATGAGCAGTTCTTC; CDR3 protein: CASSLSGGASDEQFF
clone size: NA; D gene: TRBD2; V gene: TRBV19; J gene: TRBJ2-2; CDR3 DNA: TGTGCCAGTAGTACCGGGACTAGTGCCACCGGGGAGCTGTTTTTT; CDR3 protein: CASSTGTSATGELFF
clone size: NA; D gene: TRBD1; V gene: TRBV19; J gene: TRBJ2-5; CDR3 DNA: TGTGCCAGTAGTACACCCGGGACAGCAAAAGAGACCCAGTACTTC; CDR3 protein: CASSTPGTAKETQYF
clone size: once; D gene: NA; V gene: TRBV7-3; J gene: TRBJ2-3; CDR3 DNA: TGTGCCAGCAGCTTAGGCGGGCCCAGCACAGATACGCAGTATTTT; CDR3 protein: CASSLGGPSTDTQYF
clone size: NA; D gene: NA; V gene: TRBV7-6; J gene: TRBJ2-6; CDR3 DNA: TGTGCCAGCAGCCGGACTGATACTGGGGCCAACGTCCTGACTTTC; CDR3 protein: CASSRTDTGANVLTF
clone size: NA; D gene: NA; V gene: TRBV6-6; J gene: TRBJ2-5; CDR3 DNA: TGTGCCAGCAGTTTCCCGGGGGAGACCCAGTACTTC; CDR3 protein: CASSFPGETQYF
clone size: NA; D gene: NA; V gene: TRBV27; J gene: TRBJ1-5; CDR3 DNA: TGTGCCAGCAGTTTATCTGCGGGAAAACAGCCCCAGCATTTT; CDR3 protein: CASSLSAGKQPQHF
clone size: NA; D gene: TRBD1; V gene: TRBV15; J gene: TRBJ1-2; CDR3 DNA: TGTGCCACCAGCAGAGAAGGGACAGGACACCTCTATGGCTACACCTTC; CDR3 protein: CATSREGTGHLYGYTF
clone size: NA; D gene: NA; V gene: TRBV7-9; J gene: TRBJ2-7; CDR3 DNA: TGTGCCAGCAGTTCCCCGGGCTACGAGCAGTACTTC; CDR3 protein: CASSSPGYEQYF
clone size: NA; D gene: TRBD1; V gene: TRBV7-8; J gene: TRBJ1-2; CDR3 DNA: TGTGCCAGCAGCCCCGACCGGGACAGGGCGCTTGGGGGAGGCTACACCTTC; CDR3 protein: CASSPDRDRALGGGYTF
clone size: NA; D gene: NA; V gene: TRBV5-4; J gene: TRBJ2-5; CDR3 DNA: TGTGCCAGCAGCTTGGGCGACAGCCTAGAGACCCAGTACTTC; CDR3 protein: CASSLGDSLETQYF
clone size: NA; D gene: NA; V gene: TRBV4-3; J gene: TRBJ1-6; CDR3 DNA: TGCGCCAGCAGCCACCGACAGGCCAATTCACCCCTCCACTTT; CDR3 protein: CASSHRQANSPLHF
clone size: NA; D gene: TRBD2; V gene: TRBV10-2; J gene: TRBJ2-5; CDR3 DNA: TGCGCCAGCAGTGAACCAGCGGGAGGCCGGGAGACCCAGTACTTC; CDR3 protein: CASSEPAGGRETQYF
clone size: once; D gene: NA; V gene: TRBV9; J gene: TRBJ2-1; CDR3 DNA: TGTGCCAGCAGCGATACTAGCTACAATGAGCAGCTCTTC; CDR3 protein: CASSDTSYNEQLF
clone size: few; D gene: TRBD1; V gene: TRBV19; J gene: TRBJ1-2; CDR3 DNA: TGTGCCACTCAGGGGGTTAGTGGCTACACCTTC; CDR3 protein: CATQGVSGYTF
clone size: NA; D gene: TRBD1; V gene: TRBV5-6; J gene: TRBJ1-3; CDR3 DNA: TGTGCCAGCAGCTCCAGGGGGGCTAGGTCTGGAAACACCATATATTTT; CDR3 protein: CASSSRGARSGNTIYF
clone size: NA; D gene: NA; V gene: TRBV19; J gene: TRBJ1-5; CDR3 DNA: TGTGCCAGTAGTAGAGGGGAGGGATATCGTCAGCCCCAGCATTTT; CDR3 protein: CASSRGEGYRQPQHF
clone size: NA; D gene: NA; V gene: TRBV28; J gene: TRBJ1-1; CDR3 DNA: TGTGCCAGCAGTTTGTGGGGGCGCTTTGAAGCTTTCTTT; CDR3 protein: CASSLWGRFEAFF
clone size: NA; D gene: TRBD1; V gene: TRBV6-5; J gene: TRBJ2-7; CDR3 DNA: TGTGCCAGCAGTTACGGTAACAGGGGGTACGAGCAGTACTTC; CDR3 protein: CASSYGNRGYEQYF
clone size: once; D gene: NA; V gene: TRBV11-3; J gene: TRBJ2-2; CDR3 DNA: TGTGCCAGCAGTTGGACATCTAACACCGGGGAGCTGTTTTTT; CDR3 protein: CASSWTSNTGELFF